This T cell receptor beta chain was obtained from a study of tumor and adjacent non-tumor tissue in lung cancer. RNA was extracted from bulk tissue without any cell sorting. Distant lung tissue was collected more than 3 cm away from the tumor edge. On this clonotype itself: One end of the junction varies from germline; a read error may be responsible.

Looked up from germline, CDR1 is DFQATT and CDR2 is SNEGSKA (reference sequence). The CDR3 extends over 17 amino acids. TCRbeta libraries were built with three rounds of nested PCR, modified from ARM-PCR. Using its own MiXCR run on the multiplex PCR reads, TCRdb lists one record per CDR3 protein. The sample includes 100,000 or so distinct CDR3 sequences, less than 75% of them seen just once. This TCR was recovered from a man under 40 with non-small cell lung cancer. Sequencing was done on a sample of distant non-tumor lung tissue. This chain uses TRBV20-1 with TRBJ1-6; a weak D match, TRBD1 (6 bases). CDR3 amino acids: CSGRASDRSSYNSPLHF. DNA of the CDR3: TGCAGTGGTAGAGCTTCCGACAGGAGCTCCTATAATTCACCCCTCCACTTT.